This T cell receptor beta chain was sequenced during a study of shared T cell receptors in the human thymus (dated by TCRdb to 2020 to 2023). In the study overall: The study examined how the human thymus generates shared, self-reactive T-cell receptor alpha chains.

Library preparation used the immunoSEQ multiplex PCR assay. Entries here come from immuneACCESS through TCRdb and include only in-frame sequences with V and J called. Some clones fail to appear in such tables; in the studies checked, an unresolved V gene covers under half of the shortfall, and the cause of the remainder is unknown. The sample table contains about 660,000 clones; only one count was recorded for roughly 90% of them. The ten biggest clones cover about 0.01% of the sample. Comments on this clone: What antigen it recognizes has not been identified. No quality values exist for individual bases; no much larger clone is one base distant.

The V end gives up 5 bases and the J end 1 base, leaving 6 bases in the junction not matched to a gene. From the germline V gene, CDR1 is WSHSY and CDR2 is SAAADI. Inclusive of the bounding cysteine and phenylalanine, the CDR3 is 16 residues long. Of the read, only the CDR3 DNA is kept; its 48 bases are in frame from base 1. A further study also used this sample, focusing on human thymus T cells. The second paper further reports: In Finland, the donors were immunologically healthy infants who were having open corrective cardiac surgery for congenital heart defects. The thymus tissue came from surgical resects taken out during corrective cardiac surgery. Usage of V and J gene segments appeared to be biased in both the thymic and the peripheral blood repertoires. The related research reported highly overlapping thymic TCR repertoires among unrelated individuals. The study used roughly 8 infant thymus samples plus four related peripheral blood samples to characterize TCR alpha and beta repertoires. Donor ages ranging from roughly 6 to 244 days were recorded, and over 5 male and a couple of female infants were included in the cohort. Thymocytes were freed from the tissue by mechanical means and kept at -70 degrees C as pellets of roughly 9-34 million cells. A QIAsymphony instrument was used to extract genomic DNA from the frozen cell pellets. TCRB and TCRAD loci were amplified from a standardized quantity of quality-controlled genomic DNA using the immunoSEQ multiplex PCR assay. Amplicons spanned the V(D)J region at a length sufficient to cover the CDR3 and identify V and J genes. The amplicons were sequenced on an Illumina platform via the commercial immunoSEQ service. Primer bias and sequencing errors were corrected as previously described, and TCRAD and TCRB definitions were based on the IMGT database. The repertoires were analysed using immunoSEQ Analyzer 3.0 and VDJTools for basic statistics, V/J segment usage, diversity estimates, rarefaction and pairwise overlap. Chao1, ChaoE, Efron-Thisted, Shannon and inverse Simpson indices were used to estimate diversity, which was also estimated on datasets down-sampled to the smallest sample. Repertoire overlap used strict matching of CDR3 nucleotide sequence, V gene and J gene, with Jaccard-based multidimensional scaling clustering. Thymus samples yielded on average around 850,000 unique TCRB clonotypes, compared with around 84,000 from blood samples.

Material for sequencing was thymocytes. The sequence is built from TRBV10-2 and TRBJ2-2; 8 central bases correspond to TRBD1. The receptor's source is a boy less than two years old with a congenital heart defect. Donor details come from another sample of the same person, matched by shared clones. CDR3 region: CASSPGTGLNTGELFF. The DNA sequence is given as TGCGCCAGCAGTCCCGGGACAGGCCTGAACACCGGGGAGCTGTTTTTT.